This T cell receptor beta chain appears in the sequencing data of a study of post-analysis software for immune sequencing data. Whole-study findings and limits: Multiple sclerosis was associated with a significant reduction in normalized Chao1 diversity relative to controls.

Points on this clonotype: Its antigen remains unidentified.

Unique molecular identifiers tagged the TCR beta cDNA libraries. From the PCR reads, TCRdb called clonotypes with MiXCR, one entry per CDR3 protein. The sample consists of approximately 770,000 distinct CDR3 sequences, more than 45% of them appearing once. This TCR was recovered from a girl aged 10-17 years with multiple sclerosis. Sequencing was done on a sample of blood.

The CDR3: CASSKRDRYEQYF. The CDR3 DNA reads as TGTGCCAGCAGCAAAAGGGACCGCTACGAGCAGTACTTC. The chain carries TRBV7-8 and TRBJ2-7, with D perhaps TRBD1 or TRBD2 (5 bases each). CDR3 size: 13 residues. Germline CDR1 reads SGHVS; CDR2 reads FQNEAQ. V gave up 5 bases and J gave up 3 bases, with 11 bases separating them.